The 27 T cell receptor beta chains reported below all come from one sample, sequenced in a study of blood T cell repertoires in COVID-19. Libraries were prepared by immunoSEQ multiplex PCR; TCRdb keeps only in-frame clonotypes and omits some of them. The data hold approximately 180,000 clones, with 70% to 90% observed a single time. Sequences were obtained from peripheral blood. The receptors here all came from a man aged 55 to 70 with acute or convalescent COVID-19.

Only a few counts were recorded for this clone. This chain joins TRBV27 and TRBJ1-1, with 10 bases matching TRBD1. The CDR3 has 13 amino acids. V gave up 10 bases and J gave up 6 bases; unmatched junction bases: 8. Germline lookup yields CDR1 MNHEY and CDR2 SMNVEV (reference sequence). The CDR3 bases are TGTGCCACCCGACAGGGGGCGCGGGCTGAAGCTTTCTTT. Amino acids: CATRQGARAEAFF.

This clone has a handful of counts. V is TRBV19 and J is TRBJ2-1, with TRBD1 matching 10 bases. The germline V gene has CDR1 LNHDA and CDR2 SQIVND (reference sequence). The length of the CDR3 is 14 residues. J lost 4 bases, V lost 6 bases, and 3 bases had no gene match. The CDR3 sequence is CASSGQGGYNEQFF. The CDR3 DNA is TGTGCCAGTAGCGGACAGGGGGGTTACAATGAGCAGTTCTTC.

The CDR3 loop reads CASSQGPRGNQPQHF. The CDR3 nucleotides read TGTGCCAGCAGCCAAGGACCGAGAGGGAACCAGCCCCAGCATTTT. The V call is TRBV3-1 (or the pseudogene TRBV3-2), the J call TRBJ1-5; the D is unclear. CDR3 size: 15 residues. Looked up from germline, CDR1 is LGHDT and CDR2 is YNNKEL (reference sequence). V was shortened by 1 base and J by 7 bases, with 14 bases between the two germline ends.

The chain links TRBV9 to TRBJ2-2; 7 bases are a match to TRBD2. CDR3 length: 17 residues. Germline-derived CDR1 and CDR2 are SGDLS and YYNGEE. Trimming at V came to 0 bases and at J to 0 bases, leaving 5 bases not matched to a gene. The CDR3 protein is CASSVGWAGANTGELFF. In DNA form, the CDR3 reads TGTGCCAGCAGCGTAGGTTGGGCGGGAGCGAACACCGGGGAGCTGTTTTTT.

Note on this clone: The sample holds other DNA sequences that translate to the same CDR3. V and J are TRBV9 and TRBJ2-2; TRBD2 aligns across 8 bases. CDR1 and CDR2 (germline): SGDLS, YYNGEE. The CDR3 runs to 17 residues. With 0 bases clipped from V and 1 base from J, the junction kept 5 bases outside the gene matches. This chain's CDR3 is CASSVEGTSGNTGELFF. In DNA form, the CDR3 reads TGTGCCAGCAGCGTAGAGGGAACTAGCGGGAACACCGGGGAGCTGTTTTTT.

V is TRBV19 and J is TRBJ1-4; weak D call: TRBD1 (6 bases). Trimming stripped 7 bases from V and 0 bases from J, with 21 bases between. Germline V gene sequence: CDR1 LNHDA, CDR2 SQIVND (reference sequence). This CDR3 has 18 amino acids. The DNA of the CDR3 is TGTGCCAGTACCACCGCCGGTGGGGGACAAACAACTAATGAAAAACTGTTTTTT. Its translation: CASTTAGGGQTTNEKLFF.

The V gene is TRBV9, the J gene TRBJ2-1; the match to TRBD2 covers 7 bases. Trimming removed 4 bases from V and 7 bases from J; junction bases left unmatched: 8. The CDR3 runs to 14 residues. The germline CDR1 and CDR2 sequences are SGDLS and YYNGEE. In DNA, the CDR3 is TGTGCCAGCAGCCCGGGAGGCTTTATTAATGAGCAGTTCTTC. Translation gives CASSPGGFINEQFF.

V and J are TRBV7-2 and TRBJ2-5; 10 bases line up with TRBD2. The V segment lost 2 bases and the J segment 4 bases; nucleotides outside the gene matches: 7. The CDR3 length is 16 residues. Germline V gene sequence: CDR1 SGHTA, CDR2 FQGNSA. In nucleotides, the CDR3 is TGTGCCAGCAGCTTAACAGGACTAGCGGTGGCAGAGACCCAGTACTTC. This translates into CASSLTGLAVAETQYF.

The V call is TRBV28, the J call TRBJ1-2; D is uncertain. The V gene's germline CDR1 is MDHEN and CDR2 SYDVKM. V was trimmed by 10 bases and J by 1 base, leaving 22 bases between them. This CDR3 is built from 16 residues. The CDR3 nucleotides are TGTGCCACCACGGAGGGCGGCGAGGGCGTTAACTATGGCTACACCTTC. It specifies CATTEGGEGVNYGYTF.

This clone was recorded a few times. The rearrangement links TRBV9 to TRBJ2-1, with D possibly TRBD1 on 5 matching bases. V lost 2 bases and J lost 5, with 5 bases in between. Germline V gene sequence: CDR1 SGDLS, CDR2 YYNGEE. This CDR3 comprises 12 residues. CDR3: CASSVRDNEQFF. Written as DNA, the CDR3 is TGTGCCAGCAGCGTCAGGGACAATGAGCAGTTCTTC.

The chain recombines TRBV5-1 with TRBJ1-6, with a possible D match to TRBD1 (6 bases). The V end was cut by 0 bases, the J end by 10 bases, with 11 bases between. CDR1 and CDR2 from the germline V gene are SGHRS and YFSETQ. The CDR3 contains 14 residues. The CDR3 DNA reads TGCGCCAGCAGCTTGGGGGCAGGGGTCTCACCCCTCCACTTT. Translation: CASSLGAGVSPLHF.

The chain recombines TRBV29-1 with TRBJ2-7, with TRBD1 matching over 9 bases. Germline CDR1 is SQVTM and CDR2 is ANQGSEA. The CDR3 sequence is 13 residues long. J was trimmed by 7 bases and V by 7 bases; bases with no gene match: 11. The CDR3 DNA follows: TGCAGCGCCGGGACAGGGATCGTCGGGGAGCAGTACTTC. Amino acid sequence: CSAGTGIVGEQYF.

The rearrangement uses TRBV18 and TRBJ2-3; a weak D match, TRBD2 (6 bases). The CDR3 length is 15 residues. The V and J ends lost 7 bases and 1 base respectively, with 15 bases between them. Germline lookup yields CDR1 KGHSH and CDR2 LQKENI. CDR3 loop: CASLDGRGGTDTQYF. For the CDR3, the DNA is TGTGCCAGCTTGGACGGGAGAGGAGGCACAGATACGCAGTATTTT.

The genes are TRBV24-1 and TRBJ1-1; the D gene is possibly TRBD1 (5 bases). CDR3 length equals 15 residues. Germline-derived CDR1 and CDR2 are KGHDR and SFDVKD. Trimming stripped 10 bases from V and 1 base from J, with 18 bases between. CDR3 loop: CATFSRGVGNTEAFF. CDR3 nucleotides: TGTGCCACGTTTTCTAGGGGTGTGGGGAACACTGAAGCTTTCTTT.

The DNA for the CDR3 is TGTGCCAGCAGTCGAGGTGGCTCCTACAATGAGCAGTTCTTC. It codes for CASSRGGSYNEQFF. The gene calls are TRBV28 and TRBJ2-1; D is undetermined. V was trimmed by 5 bases and J by 0 bases, leaving 8 bases between them. Germline-derived CDR1 and CDR2 are MDHEN and SYDVKM. The CDR3 extends over 14 amino acids.

This clone was found once. The V call is TRBV12-3 or TRBV12-4, the J call TRBJ1-5; D gene uncertain. The CDR3 loop spans 13 amino acids. V lost 6 bases, J lost 5 bases, and 11 bases lay in between. The CDR3 loop is CASSMGEYQPQHF. CDR3 sequence (DNA): TGTGCCAGCAGCATGGGCGAGTATCAGCCCCAGCATTTT.

The chain employs TRBV19 and TRBJ2-7, with TRBD1 matching over 8 bases. V lost 9 bases, J lost 0 bases, and 7 bases stayed unmatched. CDR1 is LNHDA, CDR2 SQIVND, per germline (reference sequence). The CDR3 sequence is 14 residues long. CDR3 DNA sequence: TGTGCCAGGAGACAGGGGACGAGCTCCTACGAGCAGTACTTC. Residues: CARRQGTSSYEQYF.

V gene TRBV2 combines with J gene TRBJ2-5; D may be TRBD2 (5 bases). CDR1 and CDR2 (germline): SNHLY, FYNNEI. The CDR3 spans 12 residues. Trimming shortened V by 7 bases and J by 3 bases, and 9 bases separated the two germline ends. This CDR3 reads CASIGEKETQYF. In nucleotides, the CDR3 is TGTGCCAGCATTGGGGAGAAAGAGACCCAGTACTTC.

This chain links TRBV4-3 with TRBJ2-3; 9 bases match TRBD2. The CDR3 is 18 amino acids. Germline V gives CDR1 LGHNA, CDR2 YSLEER. V shed 0 bases, J shed 0 bases, and the junction held 7 bases outside the gene matches. DNA of the CDR3: TGCGCCAGCAGCCAAGATGGAAGAACTAGCGGGAGCACAGATACGCAGTATTTT. Encoded protein: CASSQDGRTSGSTDTQYF.

The rearrangement links TRBV28 to TRBJ2-1; 15 nucleotides match TRBD2. Trimming at V came to 6 bases and at J to 3 bases, leaving 15 bases not matched to a gene. The CDR3 totals 20 residues. Germline lookup yields CDR1 MDHEN and CDR2 SYDVKM. This CDR3 is CASSRRPGLAGGRYYNEQFF. The CDR3 region has the DNA TGTGCCAGCAGCCGGAGACCGGGACTAGCGGGAGGCCGCTACTACAATGAGCAGTTCTTC.

This clone has just one count. The CDR3 bases are TGCAGTGCGAGTCCGGCCGGGACAGGAGAGACCCAGTACTTC. This encodes CSASPAGTGETQYF. The gene calls are TRBV20-1 and TRBJ2-5; 8 bases match TRBD1. CDR3 length: 14 amino acids. Looked up from germline, CDR1 is DFQATT and CDR2 is SNEGSKA (reference sequence). J lost 4 bases, V lost 6 bases, and 10 bases had no gene match.

This clone was recorded only once. V and J are TRBV9 and TRBJ1-1, with D perhaps matching TRBD1 (6 bases). Trimming stripped 3 bases from V and 1 base from J, with 13 bases between. This CDR3 has 15 residues. In germline, CDR1 is SGDLS, CDR2 YYNGEE. The CDR3 protein is CASSGGHPSNTEAFF. CDR3 nucleotides: TGTGCCAGCAGCGGGGGACACCCCTCGAACACTGAAGCTTTCTTT.

In this sample, this clone turned up a few times. With a much larger clone just one base away, this may be a read error. The identical CDR3 is also encoded by other nucleotide sequences in the sample. This chain uses TRBV6-5 with TRBJ2-1, with TRBD2 matching 10 bases. J gave up 4 bases and V 6 bases, and 3 bases lay outside the gene matches. CDR3 length: 14 amino acids. Germline values: CDR1 MNHEY, CDR2 SVGAGI. The CDR3 DNA reads as TGTGCCAGCAGCCGGACTAGCGGATACAATGAGCAGTTCTTC. This gives the protein CASSRTSGYNEQFF.

This clone was recorded a few times. V usage is TRBV6-5 and J usage is TRBJ1-5, with D possibly TRBD1 on 6 matching bases. Trimming removed 7 bases from V and 6 bases from J, with 13 bases in between. The germline V gene encodes CDR1 MNHEY and CDR2 SVGAGI. CDR3 length: 13 residues. The chain's CDR3 is CASKIGGAQPQHF. CDR3 in DNA: TGTGCCAGCAAAATCGGGGGGGCTCAGCCCCAGCATTTT.

This chain links TRBV28 with TRBJ1-1; 11 bases fit TRBD1. The junction had 7 bases not matched to a gene; V was cut back by 3 bases and J by 4 bases. This CDR3 is 16 amino acids long. Germline-derived CDR1 and CDR2 are MDHEN and SYDVKM. CDR3 protein: CASSLGQGDWGTEAFF. The CDR3 nucleotides are TGTGCCAGCAGTTTGGGACAGGGGGATTGGGGCACTGAAGCTTTCTTT. The full variable domain, with the rest looked up from reference TRBV28 and TRBJ1-1, is DVKVTQSSRYLVKRTGEKVFLECVQDMDHENMFWYRQDPGLGLRLIYFSYDVKMKEKGDIPEGYSVSREKKERFSLILESASTNQTSMYLCASSLGQGDWGTEAFFGQGTRLTVV.

The chain couples TRBV7-9 to TRBJ2-5; D is uncertain. Germline V lookup: CDR1 SEHNR, CDR2 FQNEAQ (reference sequence). V was cut by 1 base and J by 5 bases, with 5 bases left in between. The CDR3 consists of 12 residues. The DNA for the CDR3 is TGTGCCAGCAGCTTAGGTTCGGAGACCCAGTACTTC. It is translated as CASSLGSETQYF.

This chain joins TRBV27 and TRBJ2-3; TRBD1 is a possible D gene (6 bases). The germline gives CDR1 MNHEY, CDR2 SMNVEV (reference sequence). The V gene lost 3 bases and the J gene lost 0 bases, with 13 bases spanning the gap. The CDR3 has 16 amino acids. The CDR3 DNA reads as TGTGCCAGCAGTTTGAGACAGGTTTCTAGCACAGATACGCAGTATTTT. Translating it yields CASSLRQVSSTDTQYF.